This TCR beta chain stems from a study of T cell changes during pregnancy in multiple sclerosis. The CDR3 runs 11 residues. Germline V gives CDR1 SNHLY, CDR2 FYNNEI. With respect to this clone: At one boundary the junction diverges from the germline segment, which might be a read error.

Sequencing used immunoSEQ multiplex PCR; TCRdb keeps in-frame clones, though not all of them. Among about 15,000 clones listed, about 86% were seen once. The receptor comes from a female donor with multiple sclerosis, enrolled in a pregnancy study. Sequencing used CD8+ T cells from peripheral blood mononuclear cells, obtained in the first trimester of pregnancy. This chain links TRBV2 with TRBJ2-7, with a tentative D call TRBD1 (7 bases). The CDR3: CASKAGGQFFF. CDR3 DNA: TGTGCCAGCAAGGCCGGGGGACAGTTCTTCTTC.